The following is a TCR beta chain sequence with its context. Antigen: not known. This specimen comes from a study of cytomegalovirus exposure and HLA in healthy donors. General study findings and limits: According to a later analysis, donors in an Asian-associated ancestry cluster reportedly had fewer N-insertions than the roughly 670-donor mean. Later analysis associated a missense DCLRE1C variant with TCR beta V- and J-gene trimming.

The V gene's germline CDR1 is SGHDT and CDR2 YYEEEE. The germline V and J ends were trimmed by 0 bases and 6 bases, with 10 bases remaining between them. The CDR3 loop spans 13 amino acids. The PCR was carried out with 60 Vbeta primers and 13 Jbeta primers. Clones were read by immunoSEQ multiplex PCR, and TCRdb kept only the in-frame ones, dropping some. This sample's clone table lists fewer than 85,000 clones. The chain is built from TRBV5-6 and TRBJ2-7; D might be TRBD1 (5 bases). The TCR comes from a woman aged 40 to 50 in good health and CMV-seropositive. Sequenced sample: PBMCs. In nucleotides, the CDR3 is TGTGCCAGCAGCTTGGCCCTTAGGGGCGAGCAGTACTTC. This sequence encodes CASSLALRGEQYF. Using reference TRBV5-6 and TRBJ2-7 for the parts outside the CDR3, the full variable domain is DAGVTQSPTHLIKTRGQQVTLRCSPKSGHDTVSWYQQALGQGPQFIFQYYEEEERQRGNFPDRFSGHQFPNYSSELNVNALLLGDSALYLCASSLALRGEQYFGPGTRLTVT.